These T cell receptor beta chains were read from a single sample in a study of shared clonotypes between healthy human individuals. Sequenced by immunoSEQ multiplex PCR; TCRdb stores in-frame clones only, minus some. Among about 1.1 million clones listed, 77% were seen once. Sequenced sample: memory CD4+ T cells from PBMCs. The receptor set was obtained from a young man in good health. Some clones in this sample may be carry-over from other donors' samples. Both conserved end residues are part of each CDR3. D genes are given only for firm matches. Only part of the rows carry a size: once, few, many, or a class if the clone is expanded.

.,TRBJ1-1,14,TRBV7-3,.,CASSSDRWNTEAFF,TGTGCCAGCAGCTCAGACAGGTGGAACACTGAAGCTTTCTTT
.,TRBJ2-5,17,TRBV2,.,CATPKRGGQRYQETQYF,TGTGCCACACCTAAGAGGGGGGGACAACGGTACCAAGAGACCCAGTACTTC
.,TRBJ2-7,14,TRBV28,.,CASSFQGGAYEQYF,TGTGCCAGCAGTTTCCAGGGGGGAGCCTACGAGCAGTACTTC
.,TRBJ1-4,16,TRBV4-1,.,CASSHGSGAANEKLFF,TGCGCCAGCAGCCATGGGTCAGGGGCGGCTAATGAAAAACTGTTTTTT
.,TRBJ2-5,17,TRBV27,.,CASSPPRGTAKQETQYF,TGTGCCAGCAGCCCCCCCCGGGGGACCGCCAAGCAAGAGACCCAGTACTTC
TRBD2,TRBJ2-1,15,TRBV5-4,.,CASRAIAGSSDEQFF,TGTGCCAGCAGGGCGATAGCGGGGTCCTCGGATGAGCAGTTCTTC
.,TRBJ1-2,14,TRBV7-2,.,CASSSRTGNEGYTF,TGTGCCAGCAGCTCGAGAACAGGGAATGAAGGCTACACCTTC
.,TRBJ1-1,15,TRBV9,once,CASSVDPVGLTEAFF,TGTGCCAGCAGCGTAGACCCCGTCGGTCTGACTGAAGCTTTCTTT
TRBD1,TRBJ1-3,12,TRBV28,.,CASGQGVNTIYF,TGTGCCAGTGGACAGGGAGTAAACACCATATATTTT
.,TRBJ1-2,14,TRBV5-4,.,CASSLEAGNYGYTF,TGTGCCAGCAGCTTGGAGGCAGGGAACTATGGCTACACCTTC
.,TRBJ2-7,15,TRBV7-3,.,CASSLMGGGSYEQYF,TGTGCCAGCAGCTTAATGGGTGGGGGCTCCTACGAGCAGTACTTC
TRBD2,TRBJ2-1,16,TRBV5-6,.,CASSRGLAGGYNEQFF,TGTGCCAGCAGCCGAGGACTAGCGGGAGGGTACAATGAGCAGTTCTTC
TRBD2,TRBJ2-1,16,TRBV5-1,few,CASSLEGSGRWDEQFF,TGCGCCAGCAGCTTGGAGGGTAGCGGGAGATGGGATGAGCAGTTCTTC
.,TRBJ2-2,17,TRBV10-3,once,CAISLHQLGTATGELFF,TGTGCCATCAGTCTACATCAGTTAGGGACGGCCACCGGGGAGCTGTTTTTT
.,TRBJ2-5,16,TRBV19,.,CASSIAGGFGKETQYF,TGTGCCAGTAGTATAGCTGGGGGGTTCGGAAAAGAGACCCAGTACTTC
.,TRBJ2-3,13,TRBV27,.,CASSLGRIDTQYF,TGTGCCAGCAGTTTAGGGCGGATAGATACGCAGTATTTT
.,TRBJ2-7,16,TRBV6-1,once,CASSEGRGTGSYEQYF,TGTGCCAGCAGTGAAGGGAGGGGGACTGGCTCCTACGAGCAGTACTTC
.,TRBJ2-1,16,TRBV6-5,.,CASIYSGRVSYNEQFF,TGTGCCAGCATATACTCGGGCAGGGTCTCCTACAATGAGCAGTTCTTC
.,TRBJ1-4,13,TRBV18,.,CASSPGTNEKLFF,TGTGCCAGCTCCCCCGGGACTAATGAAAAACTGTTTTTT
.,TRBJ1-1,14,TRBV21-1,once,CASSKERASPEAFF,TGTGCCAGCAGCAAAGAGAGGGCGAGCCCTGAAGCTTTCTTT
.,TRBJ2-1,14,TRBV5-1,.,CASSLSGDYNEQFF,TGCGCCAGCAGCTTGTCGGGAGACTACAATGAGCAGTTCTTC
.,TRBJ2-2,13,TRBV7-3,.,CASTLKGAGELFF,TGTGCCAGCACCCTCAAGGGGGCCGGGGAGCTGTTTTTT
.,TRBJ2-5,14,TRBV30,.,CAWSPWGVGETQYF,TGTGCCTGGAGCCCCTGGGGGGTCGGAGAGACCCAGTACTTC
.,TRBJ2-7,14,TRBV28,.,CASSIIQGRYEQYF,TGTGCCAGCAGTATAATACAGGGGAGGTACGAGCAGTACTTC
.,TRBJ2-1,18,TRBV30,.,CACKMPPLNGWKLNEQFF,TGTGCCTGCAAAATGCCCCCGTTAAACGGGTGGAAACTCAATGAGCAGTTCTTC
.,TRBJ2-2,13,TRBV6-6,.,CASSSSNTGELFF,TGTGCCAGTTCAAGTTCGAACACCGGGGAGCTGTTTTTT
.,TRBJ2-7,19,TRBV10-3,few,CAISEPTNDRALGRNEQYF,TGTGCCATCAGTGAGCCGACAAACGACCGGGCCCTCGGACGGAACGAGCAGTACTTC
TRBD1,TRBJ2-7,11,TRBV5-1,.,CASSFDRAQYF,TGCGCCAGCAGCTTCGACAGGGCACAGTACTTC